Each of the 3 T cell receptor beta chains below was sequenced from the same sample in a study of healthy donors' naive CD4 and CD8 T cells. Each TCR library used roughly 510 ng of total RNA and a linear amplification protocol. TCRdb reprocessed the reads with MiXCR, giving one entry per CDR3 protein. The data hold 150,000 to 200,000 distinct CDR3 sequences, with about 74% observed a single time. The specimen was naive CD4+ and CD8+ T cells sorted from blood, pooled from several donors. These receptors were taken from a pool of human donors in good health; the sample pools cells from several healthy donors.

The rearrangement uses TRBV29-1 and TRBJ1-2, with TRBD1 matching over 8 bases. This CDR3 region has 12 residues. The germline CDR1 and CDR2 sequences are SQVTM and ANQGSEA. Germline trimming cut 6 bases from V and 7 bases from J; bases unmatched to any gene: 7. Here the CDR3 DNA reads TGCAGCGTCGTGGGACAGGTTCTTGGCTACACCTTC. Residues: CSVVGQVLGYTF.

The chain has TRBV6-2 or TRBV6-3 and TRBJ1-1; the D gene is possibly TRBD1 (5 bases). Between the trimmed V and J ends, which lost 6 bases and 4 bases, there was a span of 15 bases. In germline, CDR1 is MNHEY, CDR2 SVGEGT. This CDR3 spans 14 amino acids. In DNA form, the CDR3 reads TGTGCCAGCAGGCTCAGGGAAGTTGGCACTGAAGCTTTCTTT. It specifies CASRLREVGTEAFF.

The V gene is TRBV6-2 or TRBV6-3, the J gene TRBJ2-1, with TRBD2 matching over 10 bases. The CDR3 consists of 16 residues. The V gene end was trimmed by 7 bases and the J gene end by 7 bases; junction bases not matched to a gene: 13. Germline values: CDR1 MNHEY, CDR2 SVGEGT. DNA of the CDR3: TGTGCCAGCACTCCTATGAAGCGGGAGGGCCTTAATGAGCAGTTCTTC. Protein sequence: CASTPMKREGLNEQFF.